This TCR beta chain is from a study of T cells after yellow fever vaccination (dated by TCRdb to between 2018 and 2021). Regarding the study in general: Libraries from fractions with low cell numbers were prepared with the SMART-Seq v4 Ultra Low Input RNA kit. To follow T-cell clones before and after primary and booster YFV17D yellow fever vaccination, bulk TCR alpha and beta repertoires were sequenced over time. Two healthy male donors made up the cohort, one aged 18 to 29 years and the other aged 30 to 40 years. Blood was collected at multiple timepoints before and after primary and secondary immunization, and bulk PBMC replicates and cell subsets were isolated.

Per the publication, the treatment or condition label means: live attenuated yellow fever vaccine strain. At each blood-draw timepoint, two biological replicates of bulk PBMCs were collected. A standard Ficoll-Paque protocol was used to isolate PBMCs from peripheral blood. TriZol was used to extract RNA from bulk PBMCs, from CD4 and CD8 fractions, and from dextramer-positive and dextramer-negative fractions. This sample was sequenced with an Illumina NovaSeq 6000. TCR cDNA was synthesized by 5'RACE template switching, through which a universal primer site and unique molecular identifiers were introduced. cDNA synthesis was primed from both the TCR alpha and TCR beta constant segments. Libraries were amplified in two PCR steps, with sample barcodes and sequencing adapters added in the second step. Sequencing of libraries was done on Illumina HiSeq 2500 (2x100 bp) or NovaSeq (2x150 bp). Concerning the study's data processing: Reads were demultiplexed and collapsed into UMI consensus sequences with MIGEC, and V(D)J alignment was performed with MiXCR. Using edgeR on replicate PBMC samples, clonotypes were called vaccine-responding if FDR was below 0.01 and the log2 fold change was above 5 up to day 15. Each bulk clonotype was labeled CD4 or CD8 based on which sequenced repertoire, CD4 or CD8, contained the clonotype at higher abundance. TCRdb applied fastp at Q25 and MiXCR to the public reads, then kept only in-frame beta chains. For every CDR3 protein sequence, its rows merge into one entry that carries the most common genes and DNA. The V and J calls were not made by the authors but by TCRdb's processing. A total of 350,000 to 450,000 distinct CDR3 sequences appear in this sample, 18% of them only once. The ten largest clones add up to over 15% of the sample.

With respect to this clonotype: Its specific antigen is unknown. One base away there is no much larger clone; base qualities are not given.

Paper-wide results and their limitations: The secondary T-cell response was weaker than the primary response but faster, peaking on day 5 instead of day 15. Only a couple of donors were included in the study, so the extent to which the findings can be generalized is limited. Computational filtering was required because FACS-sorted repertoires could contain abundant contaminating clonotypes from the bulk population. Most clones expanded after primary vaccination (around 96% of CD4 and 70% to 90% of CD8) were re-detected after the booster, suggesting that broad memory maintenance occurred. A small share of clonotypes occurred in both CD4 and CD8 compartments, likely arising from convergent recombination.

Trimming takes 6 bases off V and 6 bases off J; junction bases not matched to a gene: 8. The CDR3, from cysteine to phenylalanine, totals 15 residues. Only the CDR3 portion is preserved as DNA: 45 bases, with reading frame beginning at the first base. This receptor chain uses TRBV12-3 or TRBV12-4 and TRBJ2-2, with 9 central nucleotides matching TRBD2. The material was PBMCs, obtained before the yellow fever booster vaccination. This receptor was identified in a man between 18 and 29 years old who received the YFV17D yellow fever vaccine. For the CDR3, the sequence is CASRIAGVRPGELFF. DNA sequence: TGTGCCAGCAGGATAGCGGGGGTGAGACCCGGGGAGCTGTTTTTT.